This entry describes one T cell receptor beta chain. What it binds is not known. With UMI labels, 5' RACE was used to prepare the TRB cDNA libraries. From its re-call of the 5' RACE reads, TCRdb lists each CDR3 protein once, without DNA. The sample's table shows over 55,000 distinct CDR3 sequences. This sample is drawn from a study of CXCR3-negative and CXCR3-positive naive CD8 T cells. General study results and limits: In cryopreserved cells, CXCR3 expression partially decreased, and fresh PBMCs were used in most assays. Memory CD8+ T cell repertoires were far less diverse than both naive subsets. Hydrophobicity of TRB CDR3s was greater in CXCR3-positive naive cells than in CXCR3-negative naive cells. Both naive subsets, CXCR3-negative and CXCR3-positive, displayed similar TRBV-TRBJ usage, unlike memory cells.

This CDR3 has 15 amino acids. Looked up from germline, CDR1 is SGDLS and CDR2 is YYNGEE. Sequenced input: naive CXCR3+ CD8+ T cells from blood. This sample's subset: CD45RO-CCR7+CD27+CD95- naive CD8+ T cells expressing CXCR3 (TNR3+). The rearrangement joins TRBV9 to TRBJ1-1; TCRdb selects TRBD1, and the lack of DNA leaves this call unchecked. The TCR comes from a human donor in good health. Some clones in this sample may be carry-over from other donors' samples. Here the CDR3 reads CASSPDTGVDTEAFF.